Following are 8 T cell receptor beta chains from one sample sequenced in a study of blood T cell repertoires in COVID-19. Method: immunoSEQ multiplex PCR; TCRdb's copy keeps in-frame clones and lacks some. The sample lists about 200,000 clones; roughly 83% were seen once. The material sequenced was peripheral blood. The receptors derive from a man in his forties or fifties with acute or convalescent COVID-19.

J is TRBJ2-5 and V is TRBV4-3; D is perhaps TRBD2 (6 bases). V lost 0 bases and J 5 bases, leaving 16 bases between the germline ends. The CDR3 totals 16 residues. Germline V gene data show CDR1 as LGHNA and CDR2 as YSLEER. This CDR3 reads CASSQDLGQAGETQYF. CDR3 bases: TGCGCCAGCAGCCAAGATCTGGGGCAGGCGGGGGAGACCCAGTACTTC.

The chain recombines TRBV9 with TRBJ1-3; D remains ambiguous. The length of the CDR3 is 15 residues. Per germline, CDR1 SGDLS and CDR2 YYNGEE. V lost 4 bases to trimming and J lost 2 bases, with 13 bases between them. CDR3 amino acids: CASSSRGRAGNTIYF. CDR3 nucleotides: TGTGCCAGCAGCTCGAGAGGGAGAGCTGGAAACACCATATATTTT.

The chain uses TRBV9 and TRBJ2-3; 7 bases are shared with TRBD2. Germline values: CDR1 SGDLS, CDR2 YYNGEE. The trim removed 0 bases at V and 6 bases at J, leaving 13 bases unmatched. This CDR3 has 17 amino acids. CDR3 bases: TGTGCCAGCAGCGTAGGGGCGGGGGTCCGGTTACGGGATACGCAGTATTTT. Residues: CASSVGAGVRLRDTQYF.

In DNA form, the CDR3 reads TGTGCCAGCAGACCATTGTGGGACAGGGGAGGCCAGCAGCCCCAGCATTTT. It is translated as CASRPLWDRGGQQPQHF. The chain recombines TRBV21-1 with TRBJ1-5; the table gives TRBD1 as D, unverified against the DNA. TRBV21-1 is annotated as a pseudogene. This CDR3 spans 17 amino acids.

The chain recombines TRBV3-1 (or the pseudogene TRBV3-2) with TRBJ2-5, with 7 bases identical to TRBD2. The germline V gene encodes CDR1 LGHDT and CDR2 YNNKEL (reference sequence). With 1 base clipped from V and 4 bases from J, the junction kept 12 bases outside the gene matches. CDR3 length: 17 residues. The CDR3 DNA is TGTGCCAGCAGCCAAGCCAATAGCGGGCCCCGTGGAGAGACCCAGTACTTC. Protein: CASSQANSGPRGETQYF.

This chain links TRBV11-2 with TRBJ2-3, with D possibly TRBD2 on 5 matching bases. V lost 6 bases, J lost 1 base, and 5 bases lay in between. The CDR3 has 12 residues. CDR1 and CDR2 from the germline V gene are SGHAT and FQNNGV. The CDR3 protein is CASRRGTDTQYF. The CDR3 region has the DNA TGTGCCAGCAGGCGGGGCACAGATACGCAGTATTTT.

The chain is built from TRBV20-1 and TRBJ2-7, with a possible D match to TRBD1 (6 bases). Trimming took 3 bases from V and 0 from J, leaving 15 bases between them. The CDR3 runs 15 residues. The V gene's germline CDR1 is DFQATT and CDR2 SNEGSKA (reference sequence). This CDR3 is CSASKGDESSYEQYF. The DNA for the CDR3 is TGCAGTGCTAGTAAGGGGGACGAGAGCTCCTACGAGCAGTACTTC.

This clone was seen a handful of times. V is TRBV30 and J is TRBJ2-1; 11 bases are shared with TRBD2. CDR3 size: 18 residues. J gave up 8 bases and V 3 bases, and 18 bases lay outside the gene matches. Per the germline V gene, CDR1 is GTSNPN and CDR2 is SVGIG (reference sequence). The CDR3 protein is CAWSPSPLAGGLKDEQFF. CDR3 DNA sequence: TGTGCCTGGAGCCCTTCCCCCCTAGCGGGAGGCCTCAAGGATGAGCAGTTCTTC.